This T cell receptor beta chain was profiled in a study of radiotherapy plus CTLA-4 blockade in lung cancer (dated 2018 in TCRdb). About the investigation overall: Among the enrolled patients, around 19% had an objective response, and 31% reached disease control.

Overall study outcomes, separate from this receptor: Increased serum interferon-beta after radiation, together with early dynamic changes in blood T cell clones, were reported to be the strongest predictors of response. After treatment with radiotherapy and ipilimumab, TCR clones that originated in tumors expanded in peripheral blood.

There are 13 amino acids in the CDR3, from cysteine to phenylalanine inclusive. Just the 39-base CDR3 DNA is kept, in frame starting at base 1. For CDR1 and CDR2, the germline V gene lists MNHEY and SVGAGI. V is shortened by 5 bases, J by 0 bases, and the region joining them spans 7 bases. Regarding this clone: Its cognate antigen has yet to be identified. Base-call qualities are not available, and no considerably larger clone is one nucleotide away.

The study evaluated CTLA-4 blockade (ipilimumab) given together with focal radiation therapy in patients who had chemo-refractory metastatic non-small-cell lung cancer. The library came from the immunoSEQ multiplex PCR assay. This immuneACCESS table, as held by TCRdb, lists in-frame sequences with V and J called but not all clones. Of the missing ones, under half trace to an unresolved V gene in checked studies; the others have no known cause. The sample profile shows under 90,000 clones; 72% of them were found once. Of the sample, about 14% falls within the top ten clones. The sequences come from peripheral blood, collected from a patient treated with radiotherapy plus ipilimumab. The TCR comes from a human donor with non-small cell lung cancer that progressed on radiotherapy plus ipilimumab. This chain is built from TRBV6-5 and TRBJ1-1; no D gene can be assigned with confidence. The encoded CDR3 is CASSGRMNTEAFF. DNA sequence: TGTGCCAGCAGTGGCCGTATGAACACTGAAGCTTTCTTT.